One and the same sample provided the 24 T cell receptor beta chains below, sequenced in a study of blood T cells in healthy people across ages. For the second PCR, which ran for roughly 7 to 11 cycles, a sample-barcoded 5' primer and a J-beta primer mix were used. TCRdb used MiXCR to reprocess the 5' RACE reads, holding one entry per CDR3 protein. The repertoire holds around 870,000 distinct CDR3 sequences, with around 28% as singletons. The sequencing input was blood. The source is a woman of 80 years or more in good health.

This clonotype was recorded at least ten times. The J gene is TRBJ2-5, the V gene TRBV2; TRBD1 might be the D (5 bases). The J call is uncertain, as TRBJ2-7 better fits the DNA end. This CDR3 is 10 amino acids long. Germline lookup yields CDR1 SNHLY and CDR2 FYNNEI. CDR3 sequence (DNA): TGTGCCAGCAACCAGGGCGAGCAGTACTTC. Protein: CASNQGEQYF.

This clonotype was recorded at least ten times. V is TRBV12-3 or TRBV12-4 and J is TRBJ2-7, with 8 bases that match TRBD1. Trimming cost V 5 bases and J 3 bases; bases outside gene matches: 6. This CDR3 contains 14 residues. The CDR3 loop reads CASSRTGTYYEQYF. The CDR3 bases are TGTGCCAGCAGTCGGACAGGGACGTACTACGAGCAGTACTTC.

In its sample, this clonotype was seen once. This sequence may be a read error, since a much larger clone differs from it by one base. No conserved phenylalanine or tryptophan ends this CDR3, so it is likely a read error. The chain carries TRBV27 and TRBJ2-1; 9 bases match TRBD1. This CDR3 is built from 18 residues. Germline V gene lookup returns CDR1 MNHEY and CDR2 SMNVEV (reference sequence). V was pared by 5 bases and J by 5 bases, with 16 bases of the junction left unmatched. The CDR3 bases are TGTGCCAGCAGTCTCTACCGTTCCGGGACAGGGCACGACAATGAGCAGTTCGTC. Its translation: CASSLYRSGTGHDNEQFV.

The sample holds a few counts of this clonotype. V and J are TRBV5-1 and TRBJ1-4; no definite D call. V lost 1 base and J lost 6, with 10 bases in between. CDR1 is SGHRS and CDR2 is YFSETQ in the germline V gene. There are 14 residues in the CDR3. The CDR3 coding sequence is TGCGCCAGCAGCTTGTCGGGTATTGATGAAAAACTGTTTTTT. Translated, it gives CASSLSGIDEKLFF.

This clonotype was observed a few times. This could be a read error, since a much larger clone is one nucleotide away. The chain carries TRBV25-1 and TRBJ2-7, with D perhaps matching TRBD1 (5 bases). The CDR3 consists of 13 residues. CDR1 and CDR2 (germline): MGHDK, SYGVNS. Trimming stripped 4 bases from V and 7 bases from J, with 14 bases between. The CDR3 region has the DNA TGTGCCAGCAGTGGTTTCACAGGCGGTGAGCAGTACTTC. Amino acid sequence: CASSGFTGGEQYF.

This clonotype was picked up many times. This chain joins TRBV9 and TRBJ2-3; weak D call: TRBD2 (6 bases). The V gene lost 6 bases and the J gene lost 2 bases, with 13 bases spanning the gap. This CDR3 contains 14 residues. Germline V lookup: CDR1 SGDLS, CDR2 YYNGEE. CDR3 coding DNA: TGTGCCAGCACTAGGGACTCCACCACAGATACGCAGTATTTT. Translation gives CASTRDSTTDTQYF.

The rearrangement uses TRBV7-9 and TRBJ1-2, with D perhaps matching TRBD1 (5 bases). This CDR3 spans 16 amino acids. CDR1 SEHNR and CDR2 FQNEAQ come from the germline V gene (reference sequence). The V end lost 5 bases, the J end lost 0 bases, and 16 bases lay between the germline ends. The CDR3: CASSAAGTVSNYGYTF. CDR3 in DNA: TGTGCCAGCAGCGCAGCCGGGACGGTATCTAACTATGGCTACACCTTC.

The chain joins TRBV4-3 to TRBJ2-1; TRBD2 matches 9 bases. J lost 7 bases, V lost 0 bases, and 10 bases had no gene match. The germline V gene has CDR1 LGHNA and CDR2 YSLEER. The CDR3 consists of 17 residues. CDR3 nucleotide sequence: TGCGCCAGCAGCCAAGAGGTTCGGCGGGAGGGCGGGAATGAGCAGTTCTTC. Encoded protein: CASSQEVRREGGNEQFF.

This clonotype was recorded at least ten times. V gene TRBV5-6 combines with J gene TRBJ2-7, with D possibly matching TRBD2 (6 bases). The CDR3 has 12 residues. V was trimmed by 2 bases and J by 6 bases, leaving 9 bases between them. Per the germline V gene, CDR1 is SGHDT and CDR2 is YYEEEE. For the CDR3, the DNA is TGTGCCAGCAGCTTCGCGGGGTTCGAGCAGTACTTC. The encoded protein is CASSFAGFEQYF.

Points on this clonotype: A clone one base away is much larger, so this may be a read error. The chain employs TRBV5-6 and TRBJ2-5; maybe TRBD1 (5 bases). The germline V gene has CDR1 SGHDT and CDR2 YYEEEE. The CDR3 has 14 residues. CDR3 region: CASSSLQGKEIQYF. The CDR3 DNA follows: TGTGCCAGCAGCTCCCTGCAGGGAAAAGAGATCCAGTACTTC.

This sequence joins TRBV12-3 or TRBV12-4 and TRBJ2-5; 9 nucleotides line up with TRBD2. J lost 5 bases, V lost 8 bases, and 12 bases had no gene match. This CDR3 contains 15 residues. CDR3 loop: CASSPGGRADETQYF. The CDR3 DNA reads TGTGCCAGCTCCCCGGGCGGGAGGGCCGATGAGACCCAGTACTTC.

This clonotype has just a few counts. The rearrangement links TRBV5-5 to TRBJ1-5; TRBD1 matches at 11 bases. Per the germline V gene, CDR1 is SGHKS and CDR2 is YYEKEE (reference sequence). CDR3 length: 15 amino acids. The V gene end was trimmed by 2 bases and the J gene end by 5 bases; junction bases not matched to a gene: 3. The CDR3 DNA sequence: TGTGCCAGCAGCTTCCGGGACAGGGGGGATCAGCCCCAGCATTTT. This sequence encodes CASSFRDRGDQPQHF.

V usage is TRBV6-2 or TRBV6-3 and J usage is TRBJ1-4, with D hard to call. The CDR3 has 12 amino acids. Trimming removed 4 bases from V and 8 bases from J, with 8 bases in between. Germline CDR1 is MNHEY and CDR2 is SVGEGT. CDR3 sequence reads: CASSSPREKLFF. CDR3 nucleotides: TGTGCCAGCAGTTCCCCGAGAGAAAAACTGTTTTTT.

This clonotype was seen a handful of times. This could be a read error, since a much larger clone is one nucleotide away. V gene TRBV11-3 combines with J gene TRBJ2-5; TRBD1 agrees at 7 bases. The germline V gene has CDR1 SGHNT and CDR2 YENEEA. CDR3 length: 15 residues. J lost 11 bases, V lost 1 base, and 13 bases had no gene match. DNA for the CDR3: TGTGCCAGCAGCTTAGGGAACAGGGGATTCAATGAGCAGTACTTC. Translation: CASSLGNRGFNEQYF.

The chain recombines TRBV20-1 with TRBJ2-5; unclear D gene. This CDR3 is 11 amino acids long. Trimming took 0 bases from V and 14 from J, leaving 13 bases between them. CDR1 is DFQATT, CDR2 SNEGSKA, per germline (reference sequence). CDR3 sequence reads: CSAREGVPSYF. The CDR3 nucleotides read TGCAGTGCTAGAGAGGGCGTCCCCAGCTACTTC.

The chain combines TRBV18 with TRBJ1-6, with D unresolved. The V gene's germline CDR1 is KGHSH and CDR2 LQKENI. The CDR3 loop spans 16 amino acids. Trimming shortened V by 3 bases and J by 1 base, and 10 bases separated the two germline ends. The CDR3: CASSPVSLSYNSPLHF. The CDR3 coding sequence is TGTGCCAGCTCACCTGTCTCCTTATCCTATAATTCACCCCTCCACTTT.

Concerning this clonotype: This may be a read error, as it is one base from a much larger clone. The gene calls are TRBV7-2 and TRBJ2-3; D possibly corresponds to TRBD2 (8 bases). The CDR3 has 15 amino acids. Germline CDR1 and CDR2: SGHTA and FQGNSA. The CDR3 DNA reads as TGTGCCGGCAGCCCCCGACAGGGCGGGGGGGATACGCAGTATTTT. Protein product: CAGSPRQGGGDTQYF.

This clonotype was counted between two and nine times. This chain uses TRBV5-1 with TRBJ1-1, with D unclear. Trimming took 2 bases from V and 1 from J, leaving 9 bases between them. The CDR3 runs 14 residues. Germline CDR1 reads SGHRS; CDR2 reads YFSETQ. CDR3 residues: CASSFFMGNTEAFF. CDR3 coding DNA: TGCGCCAGCAGCTTTTTTATGGGGAACACTGAAGCTTTCTTT.

In this sample, this clonotype turned up a few times. The chain carries TRBV3-1 and TRBJ1-1, with a possible D match to TRBD1 (6 bases). This CDR3 comprises 16 residues. Germline CDR1 LGHDT, CDR2 YNNKEL (reference sequence). V was trimmed by 6 bases and J by 1 base, leaving 18 bases between them. The CDR3 nucleotides are TGTGCCAGCAGTCCGACCGGGGCGGGGGCGAACACTGAAGCTTTCTTT. Amino acid sequence: CASSPTGAGANTEAFF.

With respect to this clonotype: An end of the junction does not agree with germline; a read error may underlie this. The chain links TRBV6-4 to TRBJ2-5; 12 bases line up with TRBD1. This CDR3 is built from 16 residues. Germline V gene data show CDR1 as MRHNA and CDR2 as SNTAGT. The CDR3 is CTSSQPGQGAWETQYF. As DNA, the CDR3 is TGTACCAGCAGTCAACCGGGACAGGGGGCCTGGGAGACCCAGTACTTC.

This clonotype was seen ten or more times. The chain employs TRBV29-1 and TRBJ1-1, with 7 bases that match TRBD1. CDR1 is SQVTM, CDR2 ANQGSEA, per germline. Germline trimming cut 6 bases from V and 4 bases from J; bases unmatched to any gene: 8. The CDR3 has 13 residues. DNA for the CDR3: TGCAGCGTCGAGCCGACAGGGCCCACTGAAGCTTTCTTT. Protein: CSVEPTGPTEAFF.

This clonotype was seen repeatedly, ten times or more. The chain uses TRBV7-2 and TRBJ1-2; possibly TRBD1 for D (5 bases). V dropped 1 base and J dropped 8 bases, with 11 bases sitting between them. CDR1 and CDR2 (germline): SGHTA, FQGNSA. CDR3 size: 13 residues. The CDR3, as DNA: TGTGCCAGCAGCTTAGAAGGGGTGCGCGGCTACACCTTC. Translation: CASSLEGVRGYTF.

This clonotype has a handful of counts. The chain recombines TRBV10-3 with TRBJ2-3, with D hard to call. This CDR3 comprises 16 residues. CDR1 and CDR2 from the germline V gene are ENHRY and SYGVKD. V was shortened by 3 bases and J by 0 bases, with 13 bases between the two germline ends. The CDR3 bases are TGTGCCATCAGTGATAAAACCACCCTAAGCACAGATACGCAGTATTTT. It yields the protein CAISDKTTLSTDTQYF.

As for this clonotype: This may stem from a read error, because a much larger clone lies one nucleotide away. The chain recombines TRBV4-1 with TRBJ2-7; D not certain. The germline V gene has CDR1 MGHRA and CDR2 YSYEKL. CDR3 size: 13 residues. V lost 2 bases and J 7 bases, leaving 12 bases between the germline ends. Here the CDR3 DNA reads TGCGCCAGCAGCCAACGTAGCCTCCTTGAGCAGTACTTC. Amino acid sequence: CASSQRSLLEQYF.